These T cell receptor beta chains were read from a single sample in a study of yellow fever vaccine responses in identical twins. TCRdb reanalysed the RT-PCR reads using MiXCR and keeps one entry per CDR3 protein. The top ten hold less than 1.5% of the sample, which has 6,000 to 8,500 distinct CDR3 sequences, 70% to 90% seen once. Sample: T cells from blood (PBMCs), unsorted or a sorted subset (not recorded which), taken before or after yellow fever vaccination (not recorded which). All receptors derive from a woman younger than 35 who received the yellow fever vaccine. Each CDR3 is given with its conserved first and last residue. D genes are given only for firm matches. Rows may omit the clone size; those that give it use once, few, many or a size class.

clone_size: -
j_call: TRBJ1-1
d_call: -
v_call: TRBV6-5
cdr3_nt: TGTGCCAGCAGTTACTCGGTACAGAACACTGAAGCTTTCTTT
cdr3_aa: CASSYSVQNTEAFF

clone_size: once
j_call: TRBJ2-7
d_call: -
v_call: TRBV11-2
cdr3_nt: TGTGCCAGCAGGAGTACAGAAGCCGAGCAGTACTTC
cdr3_aa: CASRSTEAEQYF

clone_size: -
j_call: TRBJ2-1
d_call: TRBD2
v_call: TRBV20-1
cdr3_nt: TGCAGTGCTAGTCAACTAGCGGGGGGCCCCAATGAGCAGTTCTTC
cdr3_aa: CSASQLAGGPNEQFF

clone_size: -
j_call: TRBJ2-1
d_call: TRBD2
v_call: TRBV13
cdr3_nt: TGTGCCAGCAGAAGACTAGCGGGGGAGTTCTTC
cdr3_aa: CASRRLAGEFF

clone_size: -
j_call: TRBJ2-7
d_call: -
v_call: TRBV7-2
cdr3_nt: TGTGCCAGCAGCTTGGGACCAGCGTTCGAGCAGTACTTC
cdr3_aa: CASSLGPAFEQYF

clone_size: -
j_call: TRBJ2-7
d_call: -
v_call: TRBV5-8
cdr3_nt: TGTGCCAGCAGCTTGGGCAATAACTACGAGCAGTACTTC
cdr3_aa: CASSLGNNYEQYF

clone_size: -
j_call: TRBJ2-5
d_call: -
v_call: TRBV7-1
cdr3_nt: TGTGCCAGCAGCTCAATTCGACAGACGACCCAGTACTTC
cdr3_aa: CASSSIRQTTQYF

clone_size: -
j_call: TRBJ2-1
d_call: -
v_call: TRBV5-6
cdr3_nt: TGTGCCAGCAGCTTCTTTAACGGAGATTACAATGAGCAGTTCTTC
cdr3_aa: CASSFFNGDYNEQFF

clone_size: -
j_call: TRBJ2-7
d_call: -
v_call: TRBV7-9
cdr3_nt: TGTGCCAGCAGCAAAGCGAATTCCTACGAGCAGTACTTC
cdr3_aa: CASSKANSYEQYF

clone_size: -
j_call: TRBJ1-2
d_call: TRBD1
v_call: TRBV5-1
cdr3_nt: TGCGCCAGCAGCTTAGGACAGGGTATCGGTGGCTACACCTTC
cdr3_aa: CASSLGQGIGGYTF

clone_size: -
j_call: TRBJ2-1
d_call: -
v_call: TRBV11-1
cdr3_nt: TGTGCCAGCAGCTTAGCGCTGGATGAGCAGTTCTTC
cdr3_aa: CASSLALDEQFF

clone_size: -
j_call: TRBJ2-7
d_call: -
v_call: TRBV29-1
cdr3_nt: TGCAGCGTTAAAACAGGGCGGGGATCCTACGAGCAGTACTTC
cdr3_aa: CSVKTGRGSYEQYF

clone_size: few
j_call: TRBJ1-1
d_call: -
v_call: TRBV6-5
cdr3_nt: TGTGCCAGCAGTTACTCTATTGAGAACACTGAAGCTTTCTTT
cdr3_aa: CASSYSIENTEAFF

clone_size: -
j_call: TRBJ2-3
d_call: TRBD2
v_call: TRBV3-1
cdr3_nt: TGTGCCAGCAGCCAACTTTGGACTAGCGGGAGAGTTACGCAGTATTTT
cdr3_aa: CASSQLWTSGRVTQYF

clone_size: -
j_call: TRBJ2-2
d_call: -
v_call: TRBV28
cdr3_nt: TGTGCCAGCAGTTTGTGGTTGGGAACCGGGGAGCTGTTTTTT
cdr3_aa: CASSLWLGTGELFF

clone_size: -
j_call: TRBJ2-1
d_call: -
v_call: TRBV19
cdr3_nt: TGTGCCAGTACCCCAGACAGGAGCTCCTACAATGAGCAGTTCTTC
cdr3_aa: CASTPDRSSYNEQFF

clone_size: few
j_call: TRBJ1-1
d_call: -
v_call: TRBV12-3/TRBV12-4
cdr3_nt: TGTGCCAGCAGTCAGGGGCTTAACACTGAAGCTTTCTTT
cdr3_aa: CASSQGLNTEAFF

clone_size: -
j_call: TRBJ2-5
d_call: -
v_call: TRBV12-3/TRBV12-4
cdr3_nt: TGTGCCAGCAGAACGCGGGTTCAAGAGACCCAGTACTTC
cdr3_aa: CASRTRVQETQYF

clone_size: -
j_call: TRBJ1-5
d_call: TRBD1
v_call: TRBV12-3/TRBV12-4
cdr3_nt: TGTGCCAGCAGAGACAGGGGCAATCAGCCCCAGCATTTT
cdr3_aa: CASRDRGNQPQHF

clone_size: -
j_call: TRBJ2-7
d_call: -
v_call: TRBV7-9
cdr3_nt: TGTGCCAGCAGCTTCGGCGGACCCTACGAGCAGTACTTC
cdr3_aa: CASSFGGPYEQYF

clone_size: -
j_call: TRBJ2-3
d_call: TRBD2
v_call: TRBV15
cdr3_nt: TGTGCCACCAGCAGGGATATAGCGGGGGATACGCAGTATTTT
cdr3_aa: CATSRDIAGDTQYF

clone_size: -
j_call: TRBJ2-3
d_call: TRBD1
v_call: TRBV7-9
cdr3_nt: TGTGCCAGCAGCCAGGACAGGGGCAGCACAGATACGCAGTATTTT
cdr3_aa: CASSQDRGSTDTQYF

clone_size: -
j_call: TRBJ1-1
d_call: -
v_call: TRBV14
cdr3_nt: TGTGCCAGCAGCCTTGCACCCGGGGTCACTGAAGCTTTCTTT
cdr3_aa: CASSLAPGVTEAFF

clone_size: few
j_call: TRBJ2-1
d_call: -
v_call: TRBV11-3
cdr3_nt: TGTGCCAGCAGCTTAGACGGGGATGAGCAGTTCTTC
cdr3_aa: CASSLDGDEQFF

clone_size: few
j_call: TRBJ2-3
d_call: -
v_call: TRBV7-9
cdr3_nt: TGTGCCAGCAGCTTAGTGGCCGATACGCAGTATTTT
cdr3_aa: CASSLVADTQYF

clone_size: -
j_call: TRBJ2-1
d_call: -
v_call: TRBV18
cdr3_nt: TGTGCCAGCTGGGACTCCATAGGTGTAAATGAGCAGTTCTTC
cdr3_aa: CASWDSIGVNEQFF

clone_size: -
j_call: TRBJ2-7
d_call: -
v_call: TRBV11-1
cdr3_nt: TGTGCCAGCAGCTTAGCAACTATAAGGAAAGAGCAGTACTTC
cdr3_aa: CASSLATIRKEQYF

clone_size: -
j_call: TRBJ2-3
d_call: -
v_call: TRBV3-1
cdr3_nt: TGTGCCAGCAGCCCCGGGACCGGTCGATATTTT
cdr3_aa: CASSPGTGRYF

clone_size: -
j_call: TRBJ2-5
d_call: -
v_call: TRBV23-1
cdr3_nt: TGCGCCGACGAATTTGGGACAACACAAGAGACCCAGTACTTC
cdr3_aa: CADEFGTTQETQYF

clone_size: once
j_call: TRBJ2-3
d_call: -
v_call: TRBV29-1
cdr3_nt: TGCACCACAAACACAGATACGCAGTATTTT
cdr3_aa: CTTNTDTQYF

clone_size: -
j_call: TRBJ2-2
d_call: -
v_call: TRBV18
cdr3_nt: TGTGCCAGCTCACCAATCGGAGGGACGAACACCGGGGAGCTGTTTTTT
cdr3_aa: CASSPIGGTNTGELFF

clone_size: -
j_call: TRBJ2-5
d_call: TRBD2
v_call: TRBV2
cdr3_nt: TGTGCCAGCAGTGAATTCTGGACTAGCGGGAGGGCAGAGACCCAGTACTTC
cdr3_aa: CASSEFWTSGRAETQYF

clone_size: -
j_call: TRBJ2-3
d_call: -
v_call: TRBV11-3
cdr3_nt: TGTGCCAGCAGCTTAGTTGCTGGAAGAGGGGGGCAGTATTTT
cdr3_aa: CASSLVAGRGGQYF

clone_size: once
j_call: TRBJ1-4
d_call: -
v_call: TRBV5-1
cdr3_nt: TGCGCCAGCAGCACCGGACAACATGAAAAACTGTTTTTT
cdr3_aa: CASSTGQHEKLFF